Listed below are T cell receptor beta chains from one sample, sequenced in a study of cytomegalovirus exposure and HLA in healthy donors. TCRdb's table, derived via immunoSEQ multiplex PCR, lists solely in-frame clones and lacks some. Of over 150,000 clones in the sample, around 67% are singletons; the top ten hold roughly 2.8%. The sequenced material came from PBMCs. These receptor sequences come from a woman aged 25 to 39 in good health and CMV-seropositive. The CDR3 runs from the conserved cysteine through the conserved F or W. Fields, in order: V gene, J gene, clone size, CDR3 protein. The size of a clone is reported for some rows only, either as once, few or many, or as a class for expanded clones.

v_call: TRBV11-2; j_call: TRBJ2-1; clone_size: .; cdr3_aa: CASRPIRTHGEQFF
v_call: TRBV12-5; j_call: TRBJ2-1; clone_size: .; cdr3_aa: CASGFNPRDRAYNEQFF
v_call: TRBV27; j_call: TRBJ1-3; clone_size: .; cdr3_aa: CASSLSLGSAIYF
v_call: TRBV5-6; j_call: .; clone_size: few; cdr3_aa: CASSLVVGPTAYEQYF
v_call: TRBV7-8; j_call: TRBJ2-5; clone_size: .; cdr3_aa: CASSRTTAGVVGETQYF
v_call: TRBV11-2; j_call: TRBJ2-7; clone_size: .; cdr3_aa: CASSLGWAGAGYEQYF
v_call: TRBV7-6; j_call: TRBJ1-2; clone_size: once; cdr3_aa: CASSPGGNGYTF
v_call: TRBV25-1; j_call: TRBJ2-1; clone_size: once; cdr3_aa: CASGRGDYNEQFF
v_call: TRBV11-2; j_call: TRBJ2-6; clone_size: .; cdr3_aa: CASSLVGDGANVLTF
v_call: TRBV19; j_call: TRBJ2-7; clone_size: few; cdr3_aa: CASSTGTGSYEQYF
v_call: TRBV6-4; j_call: TRBJ2-7; clone_size: .; cdr3_aa: CASSDSKRDIGEVGEQYF
v_call: TRBV5-1; j_call: TRBJ2-1; clone_size: .; cdr3_aa: CASSQKGTSAYNEQFF
v_call: TRBV19; j_call: TRBJ2-7; clone_size: once; cdr3_aa: CASSGDSPYEQYF
v_call: TRBV7-9; j_call: TRBJ1-2; clone_size: .; cdr3_aa: CASSAGQGEEGYTF
v_call: TRBV6-6; j_call: TRBJ1-4; clone_size: .; cdr3_aa: CASTLPPGFPNEKLFF
v_call: TRBV11-3; j_call: TRBJ2-5; clone_size: .; cdr3_aa: CASSLVTGLFEETQYF
v_call: TRBV11-2; j_call: TRBJ2-1; clone_size: .; cdr3_aa: CASSVSGRDNEQFF
v_call: TRBV7-9; j_call: TRBJ2-7; clone_size: .; cdr3_aa: CSSSLALGQVSYEQYF
v_call: TRBV6-1; j_call: TRBJ2-7; clone_size: .; cdr3_aa: CASSSGQPSSEQYF
v_call: TRBV9; j_call: TRBJ1-6; clone_size: .; cdr3_aa: CASSVEGGGSPLHF
v_call: TRBV19; j_call: TRBJ1-2; clone_size: .; cdr3_aa: CASNGTAETYGYTF
v_call: TRBV5-4; j_call: TRBJ1-2; clone_size: .; cdr3_aa: CASSFRAGADYGYTF
v_call: TRBV4-1; j_call: TRBJ2-1; clone_size: .; cdr3_aa: CASSQGTGGDLRFF
v_call: TRBV27; j_call: TRBJ2-2; clone_size: few; cdr3_aa: CASSPPTGSGTGELFF
v_call: TRBV11-2; j_call: TRBJ2-1; clone_size: .; cdr3_aa: CASSLVLAGGGNEQFF
v_call: TRBV9; j_call: TRBJ2-3; clone_size: .; cdr3_aa: CASSVGRGGTDTQYF
v_call: TRBV12-5; j_call: TRBJ1-1; clone_size: .; cdr3_aa: CASGLGQAEAFF
v_call: TRBV5-5; j_call: TRBJ2-2; clone_size: few; cdr3_aa: CASSLSASGANTGELFF
v_call: TRBV6-1; j_call: TRBJ2-7; clone_size: .; cdr3_aa: CASSEALGGEGSYEQYF
v_call: TRBV27; j_call: TRBJ2-5; clone_size: .; cdr3_aa: CASSPWGSGIQETQYF
v_call: TRBV5-1; j_call: TRBJ1-2; clone_size: .; cdr3_aa: CASSLDRDYGYTF
v_call: TRBV5-4; j_call: TRBJ2-1; clone_size: few; cdr3_aa: CASSLARNEQFF
v_call: TRBV4-1; j_call: TRBJ2-3; clone_size: .; cdr3_aa: CASNPGQGVTDTQYF
v_call: TRBV28; j_call: .; clone_size: .; cdr3_aa: CASSAYFPSLSGTGHYEQYF
v_call: TRBV4-1; j_call: TRBJ2-7; clone_size: few; cdr3_aa: CASSPGGAEAYEQYF
v_call: TRBV19; j_call: TRBJ2-7; clone_size: .; cdr3_aa: CASSTGQGYQQYF